The 21 T cell receptor beta chains given below trace back to one sample, sequenced in a study of blood T cell repertoires in COVID-19. TCRdb keeps only in-frame clones here, not all; method: immunoSEQ multiplex PCR. The sample has under 450,000 clones; less than 90% are singletons. Sequencing was carried out using peripheral blood. Every receptor here comes from a woman aged 55 to 70 with COVID-19, enrolled during active disease.

The V gene is TRBV30, the J gene TRBJ2-5; D remains unclear. V shed 2 bases and J shed 4 bases, with 11 bases lying between them. Per the germline V gene, CDR1 is GTSNPN and CDR2 is SVGIG (reference sequence). The CDR3 covers 13 residues. The CDR3 loop is CAWSFRRGETQYF. In nucleotides, the CDR3 is TGTGCCTGGAGTTTTAGGCGAGGAGAGACCCAGTACTTC.

The chain employs TRBV9 and TRBJ2-7, with D perhaps TRBD2 (5 bases). V was pared by 4 bases and J by 0 bases, with 8 bases between. The CDR3 spans 13 residues. Germline-derived CDR1 and CDR2 are SGDLS and YYNGEE. The CDR3 here is CASSTGSSYEQYF. Written as DNA, the CDR3 is TGTGCCAGCAGCACGGGGAGCTCCTACGAGCAGTACTTC.

The chain recombines TRBV19 with TRBJ1-2; TRBD1 agrees at 8 bases. The germline V gene has CDR1 LNHDA and CDR2 SQIVND (reference sequence). This CDR3 is 17 amino acids long. Trimming removed 0 bases from V and 5 bases from J; junction bases left unmatched: 11. The CDR3 protein is CASSIDWTGILLYGYTF. The CDR3 DNA reads TGTGCCAGTAGTATAGACTGGACAGGGATCTTATTATATGGCTACACCTTC.

The chain carries TRBV7-3 and TRBJ2-3; D gene unclear. CDR1 SGHTA and CDR2 FQGTGA come from the germline V gene. The CDR3 is 14 amino acids. The germline V and J ends were trimmed by 1 base and 6 bases, with 11 bases remaining between them. The CDR3, as DNA: TGTGCCAGCAGCTTAAGCGTAAGAGCGGATACGCAGTATTTT. Translating it yields CASSLSVRADTQYF.

The chain recombines TRBV5-1 with TRBJ1-3; D is possibly TRBD1 (6 bases). The CDR3 spans 16 residues. The germline V gene encodes CDR1 SGHRS and CDR2 YFSETQ. Trimming removed 0 bases from V and 0 bases from J, with 10 bases in between. CDR3 protein: CASSLGLTGSGNTIYF. Written as DNA, the CDR3 is TGCGCCAGCAGCTTGGGGTTGACAGGCTCTGGAAACACCATATATTTT.

The CDR3 here is CASSSPRGGTNEKLFF. For the CDR3, the DNA is TGTGCCAGCAGCTCCCCCAGGGGTGGAACTAATGAAAAACTGTTTTTT. The rearrangement links TRBV7-9 to TRBJ1-4; D might be TRBD1 (6 bases). The CDR3 extends over 16 amino acids. Germline values: CDR1 SEHNR, CDR2 FQNEAQ (reference sequence). V was shortened by 4 bases and J by 1 base, with 13 bases between the two germline ends.

The J gene is TRBJ1-5, the V gene TRBV5-1; possibly TRBD1 for D (6 bases). Germline V gene sequence: CDR1 SGHRS, CDR2 YFSETQ. The CDR3 spans 16 residues. Trimming pared 2 bases from V and 0 bases from J, leaving 12 bases between. The CDR3 DNA reads as TGCGCCAGCAGCTTAGGTGGACAGCTTAGCAATCAGCCCCAGCATTTT. It specifies CASSLGGQLSNQPQHF. The full variable domain, with the rest looked up from reference TRBV5-1 and TRBJ1-5, is KAGVTQTPRYLIKTRGQQVTLSCSPISGHRSVSWYQQTPGQGLQFLFEYFSETQRNKGNFPGRFSGRQFSNSRSEMNVSTLELGDSALYLCASSLGGQLSNQPQHFGDGTRLSIL.

This clone was picked up a small number of times. The same CDR3 arises from other DNA sequences in this sample as well. The chain couples TRBV5-1 to TRBJ2-2, with a weak D call TRBD1 (8 bases). Germline V CDR1 and CDR2: SGHRS, YFSETQ. The CDR3 covers 22 residues. Trimming removed 3 bases at V and 3 bases at J, with 33 bases between. Written as DNA, the CDR3 is TGCGCCAGCAGCTCGGGGGGTGACAGGGGAGGTCGCCTCAGCACTGACACCGGGGAGCTGTTTTTT. Protein product: CASSSGGDRGGRLSTDTGELFF.

This chain connects TRBV10-3 to TRBJ2-3, with TRBD2 identical over 10 bases. V was clipped by 6 bases and J by 2 bases; unmatched bases: 17. The germline V gene has CDR1 ENHRY and CDR2 SYGVKD. This CDR3 region has 19 residues. The CDR3 protein is CAIRKGEVAGGKFTDTQYF. CDR3 bases: TGTGCCATCAGGAAAGGGGAGGTAGCGGGGGGCAAATTCACAGATACGCAGTATTTT.

The V call is TRBV2, the J call TRBJ1-4; 9 bases map to TRBD1. The CDR3 runs 17 residues. The ends lost 6 bases at V and 8 bases at J; junction bases unmatched: 16. Germline V gene data show CDR1 as SNHLY and CDR2 as FYNNEI. The CDR3 spells CASSAGTGFGPREKLFF. The CDR3 DNA reads TGTGCCAGCAGCGCCGGGACAGGGTTCGGCCCCAGGGAAAAACTGTTTTTT.

J is TRBJ2-1 and V is TRBV9, with unresolved D. Germline V lookup: CDR1 SGDLS, CDR2 YYNGEE. The germline V and J ends were trimmed by 0 bases and 0 bases, with 7 bases remaining between them. The CDR3 spans 15 residues. The CDR3 DNA reads as TGTGCCAGCAGCGTAGCAACAGCCTCCTACAATGAGCAGTTCTTC. Its protein product is CASSVATASYNEQFF.

This chain uses TRBV7-3 with TRBJ2-5, with 8 bases lining up with TRBD1. Germline trimming cut 5 bases from V and 4 bases from J; bases unmatched to any gene: 3. In germline, CDR1 is SGHTA, CDR2 FQGTGA. CDR3 length: 13 residues. The CDR3 is CASSQTGGETQYF. For the CDR3, the DNA is TGTGCCAGCAGCCAAACAGGGGGAGAGACCCAGTACTTC.

The rearrangement joins TRBV19 to TRBJ2-3; unclear D gene. Germline V gene sequence: CDR1 LNHDA, CDR2 SQIVND (reference sequence). V lost 7 bases and J lost 0, with 8 bases in between. This CDR3 has 13 amino acids. The CDR3 is CASTSVSTDTQYF. The CDR3 DNA reads TGTGCCAGTACCTCAGTGAGCACAGATACGCAGTATTTT.

The chain is built from TRBV7-8 and TRBJ2-7; perhaps TRBD2 as D (6 bases). Per germline, CDR1 SGHVS and CDR2 FQNEAQ. V shed 7 bases and J shed 1 base, with 17 bases lying between them. CDR3 length: 15 amino acids. The chain's CDR3 is CASTKPGVQSYEQYF. The CDR3, as DNA: TGTGCCAGCACTAAACCGGGGGTTCAGTCCTACGAGCAGTACTTC.

This chain links TRBV7-2 with TRBJ1-1; no firm D call. V was shortened by 5 bases and J by 6 bases, with 16 bases between the two germline ends. Germline V gene lookup returns CDR1 SGHTA and CDR2 FQGNSA. The CDR3 is 14 amino acids. CDR3 in amino acids: CASSPLLRVPEAFF. DNA of the CDR3: TGTGCCAGCAGCCCCCTCCTCCGGGTCCCTGAAGCTTTCTTT.

The CDR3 loop reads CASSHEGANTEAFF. The DNA of the CDR3 is TGTGCCAGCAGCCACGAGGGGGCCAACACTGAAGCTTTCTTT. This chain connects TRBV6-2 or TRBV6-3 to TRBJ1-1; 7 positions agree with TRBD1. The CDR3 loop spans 14 amino acids. V gave up 6 bases and J gave up 2 bases; unmatched junction bases: 6. Germline lookup yields CDR1 MNHEY and CDR2 SVGEGT.

This clone was recorded once. J is TRBJ2-7 and V is TRBV6-5, with D possibly TRBD2 on 6 matching bases. The CDR3 contains 15 residues. Trimming stripped 9 bases from V and 0 bases from J, with 18 bases between. Germline V gene data show CDR1 as MNHEY and CDR2 as SVGAGI. CDR3 in amino acids: CASQVEMGLSYEQYF. CDR3 bases: TGTGCCAGTCAGGTCGAGATGGGACTCTCCTACGAGCAGTACTTC.

The chain carries TRBV2 and TRBJ2-1; tentative D call: TRBD2 (5 bases). V gave up 6 bases and J gave up 4 bases, with 13 bases separating them. The CDR3 has 14 residues. CDR1 is SNHLY and CDR2 is FYNNEI in the germline V gene. The CDR3 sequence: CASRKGGIYNEQFF. DNA for the CDR3: TGTGCCAGCAGGAAAGGAGGTATTTACAATGAGCAGTTCTTC.

Comment on this clone: This CDR3 is also generated by other DNA sequences in the sample. For the CDR3, the DNA is TGTGCCAGCAGCGTGGGGACAGGGGGATACAATGAGCAGTTCTTC. Its translation: CASSVGTGGYNEQFF. The J gene is TRBJ2-1, the V gene TRBV9, with 11 nucleotides matching TRBD1. This CDR3 is built from 15 residues. Germline V lookup: CDR1 SGDLS, CDR2 YYNGEE. Unmatched junction bases numbered 2, after V lost 2 bases and J lost 4 bases. Filled out from reference TRBV9 and TRBJ2-1, the complete variable domain reads DSGVTQTPKHLITATGQRVTLRCSPRSGDLSVYWYQQSLDQGLQFLIQYYNGEERAKGNILERFSAQQFPDLHSELNLSSLELGDSALYFCASSVGTGGYNEQFFGPGTRLTVL.

This chain links TRBV19 with TRBJ1-2; D is unclear. Per germline, CDR1 LNHDA and CDR2 SQIVND (reference sequence). Trimming took 6 bases from V and 1 from J, leaving 15 bases between them. The CDR3 length is 15 residues. CDR3 coding DNA: TGTGCCAGTAGGGGCCCCGAGGAGGGTAACTATGGCTACACCTTC. It yields the protein CASRGPEEGNYGYTF.

The CDR3 DNA is TGTGCCAGCAGCTACGGCTCAGGGGGAAACACCATATATTTT. Translated: CASSYGSGGNTIYF. The chain combines TRBV5-6 with TRBJ1-3; D is possibly TRBD1 (5 bases). Trimming shortened V by 3 bases and J by 4 bases, and 11 bases separated the two germline ends. The CDR3 contains 14 residues. Germline V gene data show CDR1 as SGHDT and CDR2 as YYEEEE.